The following is a T cell receptor beta chain sequence with its context. Its antigen is as yet unknown. V lost 3 bases to trimming and J lost 6 bases; unmatched junction nucleotides: 5. Germline CDR1 reads MDHEN; CDR2 reads SYDVKM. The CDR3 length is 15 residues. This entry comes from a study of TIL therapy for anti-PD-1-resistant metastatic lung cancer. Study-wide background: Median patient age was about 50, ranging about 35-85 years. General observations from the study: TIL cultures after expansion showed higher clonality and lower diversity than baseline tumor (median 6% vs 31%).

The libraries were made with immunoSEQ v3. Sequencing depth was about 2 million read pairs for survey level, roughly 4.5-6.5 million for deep. The repertoire was sequenced with immunoSEQ multiplex PCR; TCRdb's copy has only in-frame clones and lacks some. The table includes 95,000 or so clones, roughly two thirds detected once. The sample's time point: pre-treatment sample, taken before nivolumab and TIL therapy. Most excised metastases sampled were pleural nodules or supraclavicular lymph nodes. Enrollment ran from late 2017 to early 2020. The sample here was tumor tissue, taken at baseline. This TCR derives from a person between 30 and 79 years old with non-small cell lung cancer. This chain uses TRBV28 with TRBJ1-6; 7 bases are a match to TRBD1. The CDR3 bases are TGTGCCAGCAGTTTGGAGGGGGCAGGTAATTCACCCCTCCACTTT. Its protein is CASSLEGAGNSPLHF.